Below are 23 T cell receptor beta chains sequenced from a single sample in a study of blood T cells in healthy people across ages. Next came a second PCR, run for about 6 to 12 cycles, which used a sample-barcoded 5' primer along with a J-beta primer mix. Via MiXCR, TCRdb re-called the 5' RACE reads, giving one row per CDR3 protein. The top ten clones hold 0.75% of a sample with fewer than 1,200,000 distinct CDR3 sequences, approximately 25% of them seen once. The same sample was also studied in work on T cells of mothers and their children.

Sequencing used blood. The receptors here all came from a girl aged 2 to 10 in good health.

This chain links TRBV6-1 with TRBJ2-1; either TRBD1 or TRBD2 may fit D (6 bases each). This CDR3 comprises 17 residues. V lost 7 bases and J 7 bases, leaving 26 bases between the germline ends. Per the germline V gene, CDR1 is MNHNS and CDR2 is SASEGT. Written as DNA, the CDR3 is TGTGCCAGCACCGGGGGCGGGCGGTTCGGGAACAGTAATGAGCAGTTCTTC. This gives the protein CASTGGGRFGNSNEQFF.

This clonotype was detected only a few times. This sequence joins TRBV7-9 and TRBJ1-4; 7 nucleotides align to TRBD1. The germline V gene encodes CDR1 SEHNR and CDR2 FQNEAQ (reference sequence). This CDR3 region has 14 residues. V dropped 3 bases and J dropped 7; count of bases not matched to a gene: 5. The CDR3 DNA reads TGTGCCAGCAGCTTCGAAAGGGGGCGTGAAAAACTGTTTTTT. It specifies CASSFERGREKLFF.

The chain couples TRBV7-3 to TRBJ2-1; a weak D match, TRBD1 (6 bases). CDR1 and CDR2 (germline): SGHTA, FQGTGA. V was shortened by 5 bases and J by 4 bases, with 18 bases between the two germline ends. The CDR3 consists of 16 residues. CDR3 amino acids: CASSPDPRGHYNEQFF. The CDR3 DNA follows: TGTGCCAGCAGCCCCGATCCCAGGGGCCATTACAATGAGCAGTTCTTC.

The table lists this clonotype with a few counts. V and J are TRBV28 and TRBJ2-3, with D possibly being TRBD1 or TRBD2 (5 bases each). Germline V gene data show CDR1 as MDHEN and CDR2 as SYDVKM. This CDR3 has 15 amino acids. Trimming took 3 bases from V and 10 from J, leaving 20 bases between them. The CDR3 DNA is TGTGCCAGCAGTTTTTCCCTTCCAGGGACCTCGGCGCAGTATTTT. It is translated as CASSFSLPGTSAQYF. Using reference TRBV28 and TRBJ2-3 for the parts outside the CDR3, the full variable domain is DVKVTQSSRYLVKRTGEKVFLECVQDMDHENMFWYRQDPGLGLRLIYFSYDVKMKEKGDIPEGYSVSREKKERFSLILESASTNQTSMYLCASSFSLPGTSAQYFGPGTRLTVL.

This clonotype was seen a few times. The chain joins TRBV12-3 or TRBV12-4 to TRBJ2-3, with TRBD1 matching over 7 bases. This CDR3 comprises 14 residues. J was trimmed by 8 bases and V by 3 bases; bases with no gene match: 8. The CDR3 reads CASSFEGARGTQYF. In DNA form, the CDR3 reads TGTGCCAGCAGTTTTGAGGGGGCTCGAGGTACGCAGTATTTT.

This clonotype was recorded a few times. The V and J genes are TRBV20-1 and TRBJ1-6; tentatively, D is TRBD1 (5 bases). The CDR3 contains 14 residues. The germline V gene has CDR1 DFQATT and CDR2 SNEGSKA (reference sequence). V gave up 4 bases and J gave up 10 bases, with 17 bases separating them. The CDR3 coding sequence is TGCAGTGCTAACGGGGAGGGTAGGGACTCACCCCTCCACTTT. This encodes CSANGEGRDSPLHF.

The chain combines TRBV29-1 with TRBJ2-2; the D is unclear. CDR1 and CDR2 (germline): SQVTM, ANQGSEA. The CDR3 has 14 residues. The V gene lost 0 bases and the J gene lost 7 bases, with 12 bases spanning the gap. The CDR3: CSVEDPDLSGELFF. As DNA, the CDR3 is TGCAGCGTTGAAGATCCTGACTTGAGCGGGGAGCTGTTTTTT.

In this sample, this clonotype turned up many times. CDR3 protein: CATTSDRVENIQYF. As DNA, the CDR3 is TGTGCGACCACCTCGGACAGGGTAGAGAACATTCAGTACTTC. The chain employs TRBV2 and TRBJ2-4; 8 bases align to TRBD1. Germline V gene data show CDR1 as SNHLY and CDR2 as FYNNEI. CDR3 size: 14 residues.

As concerns this clonotype: A much more abundant neighbour one base away suggests this may be a read error. The V call is TRBV10-3, the J call TRBJ1-5; TRBD1 is a possible D gene (6 bases). Deletions cut 9 bases from V and 3 bases from J, with 21 bases between. The germline CDR1 and CDR2 sequences are ENHRY and SYGVKD. CDR3 length: 16 residues. The CDR3 here is CAISGQEGNTNQPQHF. The CDR3, as DNA: TGTGCCATTTCGGGACAAGAAGGGAATACCAATCAGCCCCAGCATTTT.

The chain is built from TRBV9 and TRBJ2-2; 7 bases fit TRBD1. Losses at the gene ends were 3 bases for V and 5 bases for J; bases not matched to a gene: 7. Germline V CDR1 and CDR2: SGDLS, YYNGEE. The CDR3 runs to 15 residues. The CDR3 region has the DNA TGTGCCAGCAGCGAACCGGGACAGCTTACCGGGGAGCTGTTTTTT. It is translated as CASSEPGQLTGELFF.

This clonotype was seen a handful of times. Sequence at one end of the junction differs from germline and may be a read error. This chain links TRBV27 with TRBJ2-2, with 13 bases lining up with TRBD2. The CDR3 length is 18 residues. Germline V gives CDR1 MNHEY, CDR2 SMNVEV (reference sequence). CDR3 amino acids: CASSSGLAGSGGTGELFF. Written as DNA, the CDR3 is TGTGCCAGTAGTTCGGGACTAGCGGGGTCCGGGGGCACCGGGGAGCTGTTTTTT.

This clonotype occurred a few times. The chain carries TRBV4-1 and TRBJ2-1; the match to TRBD2 covers 11 bases. V gave up 0 bases and J gave up 4 bases; unmatched junction bases: 8. The germline V gene encodes CDR1 MGHRA and CDR2 YSYEKL. The CDR3 is made up of 18 amino acids. The CDR3 nucleotides read TGCGCCAGCAGCCAAGATCTCCCTAGCGGGAGGCCTTACAATGAGCAGTTCTTC. It yields the protein CASSQDLPSGRPYNEQFF.

CDR3 DNA sequence: TGTGCCAGCAGCTCCGAAACGGGAGCGATCTCAACTAATGAAAAACTGTTTTTT. Translated, it gives CASSSETGAISTNEKLFF. The chain has TRBV7-9 and TRBJ1-4; D is ambiguous. The CDR3 sequence is 18 residues long. Looked up from germline, CDR1 is SEHNR and CDR2 is FQNEAQ (reference sequence). Trimming stripped 4 bases from V and 0 bases from J, with 18 bases between.

This clonotype appeared a few times. The chain joins TRBV6-5 to TRBJ1-3, with 8 bases matching TRBD1. The CDR3 consists of 14 residues. V gave up 2 bases and J gave up 5 bases; unmatched junction bases: 2. CDR1 MNHEY and CDR2 SVGAGI come from the germline V gene. The CDR3 loop is CASSYDRGRNTIYF. In DNA, the CDR3 is TGTGCCAGCAGTTACGACAGGGGTAGAAACACCATATATTTT.

This clonotype was detected a few times. The CDR3 loop is CASSSGGRSYEQYF. DNA for the CDR3: TGTGCCAGCAGCTCGGGAGGGCGTAGCTACGAGCAGTACTTC. This sequence joins TRBV5-6 and TRBJ2-7; TRBD2 matches at 8 bases. Germline V gives CDR1 SGHDT, CDR2 YYEEEE. The CDR3 has 14 amino acids. V lost 3 bases and J lost 3; bases outside the gene matches: 5.

J is TRBJ2-5 and V is TRBV20-1; D may match TRBD1 or TRBD2 (5 bases each). V lost 5 bases, J lost 2 bases, and 18 bases lay in between. Germline assignment: CDR1 DFQATT and CDR2 SNEGSKA (reference sequence). CDR3 length: 15 residues. The CDR3 loop is CSAERKTWGQETQYF. The CDR3 DNA follows: TGCAGTGCTGAACGGAAGACTTGGGGGCAAGAGACCCAGTACTTC.

V gene TRBV3-1 combines with J gene TRBJ1-2; no firm D call. This CDR3 has 14 amino acids. V dropped 6 bases and J dropped 2 bases, with 13 bases sitting between them. CDR1 is LGHDT, CDR2 YNNKEL, per germline (reference sequence). CDR3 region: CASSRSGRNYGYTF. The CDR3 nucleotides read TGTGCCAGCAGTCGATCCGGACGGAACTATGGCTACACCTTC.

This clonotype was seen only a few times. The J gene is TRBJ2-2, the V gene TRBV7-6; tentatively, D is TRBD1 (5 bases). Germline CDR1 and CDR2: SGHVS and FNYEAQ. The CDR3 extends over 14 amino acids. V was clipped by 5 bases and J by 6 bases, with 13 bases between them. The CDR3 DNA reads TGTGCCAGCAGCCCAATACAAGGGGCCGGGGAGCTGTTTTTT. Its protein product is CASSPIQGAGELFF.

The chain is built from TRBV20-1 and TRBJ2-5; 9 bases are shared with TRBD2. The DNA end favors TRBJ2-1, so the J call may be wrong. This CDR3 spans 14 amino acids. CDR1 and CDR2 (germline): DFQATT, SNEGSKA (reference sequence). CDR3 sequence: CSARGGGGAREQFF. The CDR3, as DNA: TGCAGTGCTAGAGGTGGCGGGGGGGCTCGGGAGCAGTTCTTC.

This clonotype was recorded many times. The chain couples TRBV11-2 to TRBJ2-4; D unclear. Germline V CDR1 and CDR2: SGHAT, FQNNGV. Trimming shortened V by 1 base and J by 6 bases, and 4 bases separated the two germline ends. This CDR3 comprises 12 residues. CDR3 nucleotides: TGTGCCAGCAGCTTAGTTGGAAACATTCAGTACTTC. Its translation: CASSLVGNIQYF.

This clonotype has only one observation. The J gene is TRBJ2-5, the V gene TRBV29-1, with D maybe TRBD2 (5 bases). V dropped 8 bases and J dropped 3 bases, with 19 bases sitting between them. Germline lookup yields CDR1 SQVTM and CDR2 ANQGSEA. This CDR3 contains 14 residues. The CDR3 DNA reads as TGCAGCCTCCTTCGGGGTCTAGAAGAAGAGACCCAGTACTTC. It codes for CSLLRGLEEETQYF.

The rearrangement joins TRBV29-1 to TRBJ2-1; 8 bases map to TRBD1. This CDR3 spans 16 amino acids. Unmatched junction bases numbered 13, after V lost 0 bases and J lost 9 bases. Per germline, CDR1 SQVTM and CDR2 ANQGSEA. CDR3 DNA: TGCAGCGTTGAAGAGTTCCCGGACAGGGTTTTTGGTGAGCAGTTCTTC. Amino acid sequence: CSVEEFPDRVFGEQFF.

The rearrangement uses TRBV7-3 and TRBJ1-1, with D possibly being TRBD1 (5 bases). The CDR3 is 13 residues long. Trimming pared 8 bases from V and 3 bases from J, leaving 13 bases between. The germline V gene encodes CDR1 SGHTA and CDR2 FQGTGA. CDR3 in amino acids: CASGQGGDTEAFF. CDR3 bases: TGTGCCAGCGGGCAGGGTGGAGACACTGAAGCTTTCTTT.